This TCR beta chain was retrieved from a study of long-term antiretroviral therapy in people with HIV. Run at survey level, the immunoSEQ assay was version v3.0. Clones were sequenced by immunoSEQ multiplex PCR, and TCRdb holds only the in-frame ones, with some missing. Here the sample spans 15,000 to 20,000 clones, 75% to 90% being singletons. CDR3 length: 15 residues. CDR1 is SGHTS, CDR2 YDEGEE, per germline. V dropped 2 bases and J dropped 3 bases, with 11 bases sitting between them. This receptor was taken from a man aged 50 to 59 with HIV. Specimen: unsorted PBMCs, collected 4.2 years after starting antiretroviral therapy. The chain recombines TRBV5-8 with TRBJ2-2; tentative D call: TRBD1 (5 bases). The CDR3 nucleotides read TGTGCCAGCAGCTTCTTCGACAGCTACACCGGGGAGCTGTTTTTT. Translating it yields CASSFFDSYTGELFF. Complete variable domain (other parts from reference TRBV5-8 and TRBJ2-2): EAGVTQSPTHLIKTRGQQATLRCSPISGHTSVYWYQQALGLGLQFLLWYDEGEERNRGNFPPRFSGRQFPNYSSELNVNALELEDSALYLCASSFFDSYTGELFFGEGSRLTVL.